A selection of T cell receptor beta chains follows, all from one sample in a study of blood T cell repertoires in COVID-19. Here immunoSEQ multiplex PCR was the method, and the copy in TCRdb shows in-frame clones only, minus some. The sample lists 270,000 or so clones, around 86% seen once, with around 3.2% in the top ten. The sequencing sample was made of peripheral blood. Receptors originate from an older woman with active or convalescent COVID-19. CDR3s include the opening cysteine and the closing phenylalanine or tryptophan. The order of the fields is clone size, D gene, V gene, J gene, CDR3 DNA, CDR3 protein. A D gene is named only where the DNA matches it firmly. Not every row has a clone size; where given, it reads once, few, many or a size class.

few	-	TRBV7-3	TRBJ1-2	TGTGCCAGCAGCCGTGACTGGGGAGGTTATGGCTACACCTTC	CASSRDWGGYGYTF
-	TRBD1	TRBV9	TRBJ2-2	TGTGCCAGCAGCGCTCGACAGGGGGCGAACACCGGGGAGCTGTTTTTT	CASSARQGANTGELFF
-	TRBD1	TRBV29-1	TRBJ1-2	TGCAGCGTTGAAGATCCTTCACGGACAGGGACCTATGGCTACACCTTC	CSVEDPSRTGTYGYTF
-	-	TRBV9	TRBJ2-3	TGTGCCAGCAGCGTCACGAGGGGGGGTCCCGCCACAGATACGCAGTATTTT	CASSVTRGGPATDTQYF
-	-	TRBV7-9	TRBJ1-4	TGTGCCAGCAGCTTAGCGAGGGAGTGGAGGGGAGCAACTAATGAAAAACTGTTTTTT	CASSLAREWRGATNEKLFF
-	-	TRBV4-1	TRBJ1-1	TGCGCCAGCAGCCATGGGCGGGGTTTGGACACTGAAGCTTTCTTT	CASSHGRGLDTEAFF
few	TRBD1	TRBV10-3	TRBJ1-2	TGTGCCATCAGTGGACAGGGAGGCTATGGCTACACCTTC	CAISGQGGYGYTF
-	-	TRBV7-9	TRBJ1-1	TGTGCCAGCAGCTTTATCCCCTCCAACACTGAAGCTTTCTTT	CASSFIPSNTEAFF
-	-	TRBV27	TRBJ1-1	TGTGCCAGCAGTATGACAGGAATGAACACTGAAGCTTTCTTT	CASSMTGMNTEAFF
few	TRBD1	TRBV5-1	TRBJ1-1	TGCGCCAGCAGCCTCGGGCCGGACAGGCGGAACACTGAAGCTTTCTTT	CASSLGPDRRNTEAFF
-	-	TRBV7-2	TRBJ1-6	TGTGCCAGCAGCCTTCCCATCAGGACAGAAAATTCACCCCTCCACTTT	CASSLPIRTENSPLHF
-	-	TRBV5-1	TRBJ2-5	TGCGCCAGCAGCGGGTGGCAGGCCCCAGCTCAAGAGACCCAGTACTTC	CASSGWQAPAQETQYF
-	-	TRBV7-2	TRBJ1-1	TGTGCCAGCAGGTCCTACTCTGAAGCTTTCTTT	CASRSYSEAFF
-	TRBD1	TRBV9	TRBJ1-2	TGTGCCAGCAGCGTAGAGGGGACAGCCGGCCCTATCTATGGCTACACCTTC	CASSVEGTAGPIYGYTF
-	TRBD2	TRBV28	TRBJ2-2	TGTGCCAGCAGTCCCGCGGGGGCCGGGGAGCTGTTTTTT	CASSPAGAGELFF
-	TRBD2	TRBV6-2/TRBV6-3	TRBJ2-7	TGTGCCAGCAGTTACTCGTGGACTAGCGGGGGTGAGCAGTACTTC	CASSYSWTSGGEQYF
once	TRBD1	TRBV27	TRBJ1-5	TGTGCCAGCAGTTTAGGACAGGAGAATCAGCCCCAGCATTTT	CASSLGQENQPQHF
-	TRBD1	TRBV7-9	TRBJ1-2	TGTGCCAGCAGCACGAACTACAGGGGGCCGGGAGGCTACACCTTC	CASSTNYRGPGGYTF
-	-	TRBV20-1	TRBJ1-1	TGCAGTGCTAGTTCTCCTCTGAACACTGAAGCTTTCTTT	CSASSPLNTEAFF
-	-	TRBV19	TRBJ2-7	TGTGCCAGTGAGGCTAGGCGAACTAACTATGGCGAGCAGTACTTC	CASEARRTNYGEQYF
-	TRBD2	TRBV4-1	TRBJ2-5	TGCGCCAGCAGCCCCCGTCCTAGCGGGGGACCCCAAGAGACCCAGTACTTC	CASSPRPSGGPQETQYF
-	TRBD1	TRBV7-2	TRBJ1-4	TGTGCCAGCGGAGAGGGGGCTAGGGGGTCAACTAATGAAAAACTGTTTTTT	CASGEGARGSTNEKLFF
-	-	TRBV6-2/TRBV6-3	TRBJ1-2	TGTGCCAGCAGCGACGGGCAGGGCCATGGCTACACCTTC	CASSDGQGHGYTF
-	-	TRBV6-5	TRBJ2-4	TGTGCCAGCAGTTCCACCAAAAACATTCAGTACTTC	CASSSTKNIQYF
-	-	TRBV7-2	TRBJ2-4	TGTGCCAGCAGCAACAGGGTCTATGGGTCCAAAAACATTCAGTACTTC	CASSNRVYGSKNIQYF
few	TRBD2	TRBV6-2/TRBV6-3	TRBJ2-1	TGTGCCAGCAGTTACCGCCCTGGCGGGGGACAGTTCTTC	CASSYRPGGGQFF
-	-	TRBV7-2	TRBJ1-4	TGTGCCAGCAGCTCGGAGAAGATTGCAACTAATGAAAAACTGTTTTTT	CASSSEKIATNEKLFF
-	TRBD1	TRBV10-3	TRBJ1-2	TGTGCCATCAGTGAGCCGGACAGGGGGCAAAACTATGGCTACACCTTC	CAISEPDRGQNYGYTF
-	-	TRBV6-5	TRBJ2-1	TGTGCCAGCTTGGGGGGGGCTGAGCAGTTCTTC	CASLGGAEQFF
-	TRBD1	TRBV6-4	TRBJ1-6	TGTGCCAGCACGGGACAGGCGGGTTCACCCCTCCACTTT	CASTGQAGSPLHF
-	-	TRBV5-4	TRBJ2-1	TGTGCCAGCAGCACCAAGGGTTGGAGGGAGCAGTTCTTC	CASSTKGWREQFF
-	-	TRBV21-1	TRBJ1-1	TGTGCCAGCAGCGGACACTGGGGGGACAGGAACACTGAAGCTTTCTTT	CASSGHWGDRNTEAFF
-	-	TRBV14	TRBJ2-3	TGTGCCAGCAGCCAAGATTTACAGCCAGATACGCAGTATTTT	CASSQDLQPDTQYF
few	-	TRBV6-6	TRBJ2-7	TGTGCCAGCAGTTACTCTAGCGCCGCCTACGAGCAGTACTTC	CASSYSSAAYEQYF
-	TRBD1	TRBV9	TRBJ1-6	TGTGCCAGCAGCGGAACACAGGGGGCCGGGAATTCACCCCTCCACTTT	CASSGTQGAGNSPLHF
-	TRBD2	TRBV18	TRBJ2-5	TGTGCCAGCTCATCCCAGCGGGGGCACCAAGAGACCCAGTACTTC	CASSSQRGHQETQYF
-	TRBD2	TRBV19	TRBJ2-1	TGTGCCAGTAGTTTTGGACTAGCGGGGCCTCGGTTCTTC	CASSFGLAGPRFF
-	TRBD1	TRBV2	TRBJ2-2	TGTGCCAGCACCCCGGGACAGGGGTTCATCGGGGAGCTGTTTTTT	CASTPGQGFIGELFF
few	TRBD1	TRBV10-3	TRBJ2-6	TGTGCCATCAGTGAGTCGGGACAGGGCGCTGGGGCCAACGTCCTGACTTTC	CAISESGQGAGANVLTF
-	TRBD1	TRBV4-2	TRBJ2-5	TGTGCCAGCAGCCAGGGGGGACAGGATCTCGAGACCCAGTACTTC	CASSQGGQDLETQYF
-	TRBD1	TRBV27	TRBJ2-2	TGTGCCAGCAGTAGGGGGCCTACGAACACCGGGGAGCTGTTTTTT	CASSRGPTNTGELFF
-	TRBD1	TRBV7-2	TRBJ1-5	TGTGCCAGCAGCTTAAGACAGGGTCATCAGCCCCAGCATTTT	CASSLRQGHQPQHF
once	-	TRBV6-5	TRBJ1-1	TGTGCCAGCAGAGATGGGCAGCCGAACACTGAAGCTTTCTTT	CASRDGQPNTEAFF
-	-	TRBV6-2/TRBV6-3	TRBJ2-7	TGTGCCAGCAGCCCCGTGGACACTTCCTACGAGCAGTACTTC	CASSPVDTSYEQYF
-	TRBD2	TRBV7-2	TRBJ2-5	TGTGCCAGCAGCCTCCGAGGGAGGGGACAAGAGACCCAGTACTTC	CASSLRGRGQETQYF
-	TRBD2	TRBV5-8	TRBJ2-3	TGTGCCAGCACCTTCCCCGGACTAGCGGGGGAAGGGAGCACAGATACGCAGTATTTT	CASTFPGLAGEGSTDTQYF
-	-	TRBV5-8	TRBJ2-4	TGTGCCAGCAGCTTGCTAGCTTACTTC	CASSLLAYF
-	TRBD2	TRBV2	TRBJ2-1	TGTGCCAGCAGTGCTCTAGCGGGGGTAAGGAATGAGCAGTTCTTC	CASSALAGVRNEQFF
-	-	TRBV7-9	TRBJ2-7	TGTGCCAGCAGCAGGGACACCTCCTACGAGCAGTACTTC	CASSRDTSYEQYF
few	-	TRBV4-1	TRBJ1-5	TGCGCCAGCAGCCAAGACGGGAATCAGCCCCAGCATTTT	CASSQDGNQPQHF
once	TRBD1	TRBV7-2	TRBJ1-5	TGTGCCAGCAGCGCGACAGGGCTCCAACAGCCCCAGCATTTT	CASSATGLQQPQHF
-	TRBD2	TRBV3-1/TRBV3-2	TRBJ2-3	TGTGCCAGCAGCCAATCCAGCGGGGCTTTTGATACGCAGTATTTT	CASSQSSGAFDTQYF
-	-	TRBV7-9	TRBJ2-3	TGTGCCAGCACCACCCGGGATACCGGCACAGATACGCAGTATTTT	CASTTRDTGTDTQYF